This T cell receptor (beta chain) was documented in a study of T cell changes during pregnancy in multiple sclerosis. This table comes from immunoSEQ multiplex PCR, and its TCRdb copy is limited to in-frame clones, with some not included. The repertoire holds under 50,000 clones, with 92% as singletons. Germline CDR1 reads MNHEY; CDR2 reads SMNVEV (reference sequence). The V and J ends lost 2 bases and 5 bases respectively, with 9 bases between them. The CDR3 covers 13 residues. The clonotype comes from a female donor with multiple sclerosis, enrolled in a pregnancy study. The sequences come from CD8+ T cells from peripheral blood mononuclear cells, collected before pregnancy. This chain joins TRBV27 and TRBJ2-5; possible D gene TRBD2, 5 bases. CDR3 in amino acids: CASSLVRAETQYF. CDR3 nucleotides: TGTGCCAGCAGTTTAGTGAGGGCCGAGACCCAGTACTTC.